The present TCR beta chain was sequenced within a study of blood T cell repertoires in COVID-19. The protocol was immunoSEQ multiplex PCR, while the TCRdb copy is restricted to in-frame clones and leaves out a portion. The sample yields hundreds of thousands of clones, roughly 80% seen once. Germline values: CDR1 SGHKS, CDR2 YYEKEE (reference sequence). Trimming removed 0 bases from V and 1 base from J; junction bases left unmatched: 8. CDR3 length: 18 amino acids. Sequences were obtained from PBMCs or T cells enriched from blood (not recorded which). The receptor was derived from a man aged 40-49 years who had been exposed to COVID-19. The chain combines TRBV5-5 with TRBJ1-4; 8 nucleotides match TRBD1. The CDR3 region has the DNA TGTGCCAGCAGCTTGGGTCCACAGGGGGGAGTAACTAATGAAAAACTGTTTTTT. Its protein product is CASSLGPQGGVTNEKLFF.